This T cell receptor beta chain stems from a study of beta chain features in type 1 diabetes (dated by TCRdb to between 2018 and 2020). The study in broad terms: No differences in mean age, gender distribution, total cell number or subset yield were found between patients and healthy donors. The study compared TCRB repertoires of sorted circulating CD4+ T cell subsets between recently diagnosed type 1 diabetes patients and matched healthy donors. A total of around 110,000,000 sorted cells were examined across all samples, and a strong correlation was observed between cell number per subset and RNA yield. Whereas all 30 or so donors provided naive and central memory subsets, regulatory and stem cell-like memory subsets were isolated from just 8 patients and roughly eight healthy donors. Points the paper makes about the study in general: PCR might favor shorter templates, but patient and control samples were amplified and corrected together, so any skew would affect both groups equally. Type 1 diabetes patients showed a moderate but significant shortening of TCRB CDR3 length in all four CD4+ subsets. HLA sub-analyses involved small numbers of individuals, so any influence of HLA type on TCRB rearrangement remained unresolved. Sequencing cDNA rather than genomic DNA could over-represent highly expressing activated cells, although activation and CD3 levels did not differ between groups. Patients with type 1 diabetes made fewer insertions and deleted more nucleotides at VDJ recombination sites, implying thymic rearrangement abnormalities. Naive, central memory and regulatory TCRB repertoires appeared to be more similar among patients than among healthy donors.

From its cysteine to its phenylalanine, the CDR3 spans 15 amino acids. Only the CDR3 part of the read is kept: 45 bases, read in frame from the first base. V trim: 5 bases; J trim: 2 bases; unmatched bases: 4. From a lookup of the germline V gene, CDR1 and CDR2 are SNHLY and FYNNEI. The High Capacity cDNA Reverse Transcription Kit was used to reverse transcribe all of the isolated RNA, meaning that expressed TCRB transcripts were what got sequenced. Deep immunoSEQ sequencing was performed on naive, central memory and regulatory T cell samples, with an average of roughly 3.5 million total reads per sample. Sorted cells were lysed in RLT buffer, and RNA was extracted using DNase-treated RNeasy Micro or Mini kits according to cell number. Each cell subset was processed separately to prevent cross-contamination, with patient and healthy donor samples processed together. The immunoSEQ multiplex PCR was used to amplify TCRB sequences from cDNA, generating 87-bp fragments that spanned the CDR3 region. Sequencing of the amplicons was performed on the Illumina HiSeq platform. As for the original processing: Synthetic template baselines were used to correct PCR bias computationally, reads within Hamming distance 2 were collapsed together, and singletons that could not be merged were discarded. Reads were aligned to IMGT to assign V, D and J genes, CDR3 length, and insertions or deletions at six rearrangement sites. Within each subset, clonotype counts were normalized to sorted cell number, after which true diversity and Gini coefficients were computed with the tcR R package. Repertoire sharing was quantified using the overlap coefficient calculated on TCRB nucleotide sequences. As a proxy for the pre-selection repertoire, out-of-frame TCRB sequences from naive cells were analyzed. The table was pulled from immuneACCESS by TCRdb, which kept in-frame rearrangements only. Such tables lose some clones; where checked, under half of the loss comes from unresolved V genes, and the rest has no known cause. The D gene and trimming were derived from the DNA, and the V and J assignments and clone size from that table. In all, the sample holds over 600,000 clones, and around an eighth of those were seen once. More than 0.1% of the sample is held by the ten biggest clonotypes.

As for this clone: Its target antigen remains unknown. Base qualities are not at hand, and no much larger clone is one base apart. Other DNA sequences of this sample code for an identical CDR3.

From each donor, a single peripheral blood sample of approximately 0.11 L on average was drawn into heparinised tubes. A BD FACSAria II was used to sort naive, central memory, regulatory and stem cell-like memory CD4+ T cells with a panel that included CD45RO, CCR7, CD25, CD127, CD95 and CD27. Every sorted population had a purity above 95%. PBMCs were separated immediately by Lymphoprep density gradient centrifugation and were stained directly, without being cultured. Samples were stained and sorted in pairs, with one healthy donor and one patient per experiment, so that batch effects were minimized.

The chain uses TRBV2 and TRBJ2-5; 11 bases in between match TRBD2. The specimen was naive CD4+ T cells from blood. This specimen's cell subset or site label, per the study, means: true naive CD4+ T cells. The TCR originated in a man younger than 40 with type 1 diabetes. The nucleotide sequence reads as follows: TGTGCCAGCAGTCCCGGGACTAGCGGACAAGAGACCCAGTACTTC. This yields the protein CASSPGTSGQETQYF.